Included here is one T cell receptor beta chain sequence, with context. This specimen comes from a study of blood T cell repertoires in COVID-19. Overall study context: The samples span acute and convalescent COVID-19 from the United States, Italy and Spain. PBMCs, B-cell-depleted T cells, or T cells provided the cDNA or gDNA that made up the material.

Original processing methods: Reference gene primer amplification gave estimated nucleated cell counts. The method was immunoSEQ multiplex PCR; TCRdb's version includes in-frame clones alone and lacks a portion of them. V and J calls and clone size come straight from that table; D and trimming were deduced from the DNA. The sample shows about 86,000 clones, over 80% of them seen only once. The junction had 10 bases not matched to a gene; V was cut back by 7 bases and J by 7 bases. The CDR3 is made up of 14 amino acids. Germline V gene sequence: CDR1 MDHEN, CDR2 SYDVKM. The TCR was taken from a woman of 80 years or more with active or convalescent COVID-19. The chain is built from TRBV28 and TRBJ1-5, with 7 bases that match TRBD1. Sample: peripheral blood. CDR3 loop: CASTLQGGWQPQHF. The CDR3 coding sequence is TGTGCCAGCACGCTACAAGGGGGCTGGCAGCCCCAGCATTTT.